This record covers a single T cell receptor (beta chain). Per the study methods: Amplified reference gene primers provided the basis for estimating nucleated cell counts. TCRdb's table, derived via immunoSEQ multiplex PCR, lists solely in-frame clones and lacks some. V, J and clone size reflect that table, while D and trimming were determined from the DNA. The sample lists fewer than 300,000 clones, more than 85% occurring once. Trimming took 0 bases from V and 7 from J, leaving 16 bases between them. This CDR3 spans 15 amino acids. Germline V gene data show CDR1 as SGHRS and CDR2 as YFSETQ. This sample was included in a study of blood T cell repertoires in COVID-19. A Seattle source enrolled patients during active infection and followed them longitudinally.

The TCR originated in a person aged 18-30 years with COVID-19, enrolled during active disease. The sequenced sample was peripheral blood. This chain links TRBV5-1 with TRBJ2-5; D might be TRBD2 (6 bases). CDR3: CASSLERLVVGTQYF. As DNA, the CDR3 is TGCGCCAGCAGCTTGGAAAGACTAGTAGTTGGGACCCAGTACTTC. Variable domain in full (rest from reference TRBV5-1 and TRBJ2-5): KAGVTQTPRYLIKTRGQQVTLSCSPISGHRSVSWYQQTPGQGLQFLFEYFSETQRNKGNFPGRFSGRQFSNSRSEMNVSTLELGDSALYLCASSLERLVVGTQYFGPGTRLLVL.